These 30 T cell receptor beta chains were all obtained from the same sample, sequenced in a study of T cell repertoires in cytomegalovirus infection. Antigens for these TCRs are unknown. One entry per CDR3 protein results from TCRdb running MiXCR on the reads. Of 450,000 to 550,000 distinct CDR3 sequences in the sample, about 39% were seen once. This specimen consisted of cultured PBMCs, obtained from culture after CMV antigen stimulation. Receptor source: a human donor in good health (CMV status not recorded). Some clones in this sample may be carry-over from other donors' samples.

The chain has TRBV12-3 or TRBV12-4 and TRBJ1-1; unclear D gene. V was shortened by 2 bases and J by 7 bases, with 8 bases between the two germline ends. The CDR3 spans 12 residues. The CDR3 DNA is TGTGCCAGCAGTTTATGGCAGAATGAAGCTTTCTTT. Its translation: CASSLWQNEAFF.

The J gene is TRBJ2-2, the V gene TRBV11-1; no reliable D call. Germline CDR1 and CDR2: SGHAT and FQDESV (reference sequence). V was pared by 6 bases and J by 8 bases, with 16 bases between. The CDR3 has 14 residues. The CDR3 nucleotides read TGTGCCAGCAGGTCGTCAGTCACCTCTGGGGAGCTGTTTTTT. As protein: CASRSSVTSGELFF.

The chain couples TRBV20-1 to TRBJ2-7; no clear D gene. The CDR3 has 13 amino acids. Trimming removed 6 bases from V and 3 bases from J, with 15 bases in between. CDR1 DFQATT and CDR2 SNEGSKA come from the germline V gene (reference sequence). CDR3 loop: CSAPVQAGYEQYF. Here the CDR3 DNA reads TGCAGTGCCCCGGTCCAGGCAGGCTACGAGCAGTACTTC.

This clonotype appeared a few times. V and J are TRBV7-2 and TRBJ2-3, with TRBD1 identical over 9 bases. Losses at the gene ends were 4 bases for V and 4 bases for J; bases not matched to a gene: 12. Germline assignment: CDR1 SGHTA and CDR2 FQGNSA. The CDR3 has 17 amino acids. The CDR3 loop is CASSSYRTGEGSDTQYF. The CDR3 DNA sequence: TGTGCCAGCAGCTCTTATCGGACAGGGGAGGGCTCAGATACGCAGTATTTT.

This clonotype was seen only once. The CDR3 DNA reads TGTGCCAGCAGACCACAGGGGACCTCCTACGAGCAGTACTTC. Residues: CASRPQGTSYEQYF. The chain joins TRBV6-6 to TRBJ2-7, with 7 positions matching TRBD1. Germline CDR1 is MNHNY and CDR2 is SVGAGI (reference sequence). V trimming: 6 bases; J trimming: 0 bases; junction bases outside the gene matches: 5. This CDR3 region has 14 residues.

This clonotype was recorded a few times. CDR3 sequence reads: CASRADRALGEQYF. The CDR3 DNA sequence: TGTGCCAGCAGGGCCGACAGGGCCCTCGGCGAGCAGTACTTC. The chain joins TRBV7-2 to TRBJ2-7, with TRBD1 identical over 7 bases. The CDR3 covers 14 residues. CDR1 is SGHTA, CDR2 FQGNSA, per germline. V lost 6 bases and J lost 6; bases outside the gene matches: 11.

This clonotype appeared many times. The rearrangement links TRBV11-1 to TRBJ2-1; either TRBD1 or TRBD2 may fit D (7 bases each). The germline gives CDR1 SGHAT, CDR2 FQDESV (reference sequence). The CDR3 loop spans 15 amino acids. Trimming cost V 1 base and J 6 bases, with 13 bases left between them. CDR3 coding DNA: TGTGCCAGCAGCTTAGGGGGGGGACAGATCAATGAGCAGTTCTTC. Translated, it gives CASSLGGGQINEQFF.

The chain is built from TRBV12-3 or TRBV12-4 and TRBJ1-2; unclear D gene. The CDR3 covers 12 residues. The V gene lost 4 bases and the J gene lost 7 bases, with 10 bases spanning the gap. CDR3 in amino acids: CASSSGSVGYTF. The CDR3, as DNA: TGTGCCAGCAGTTCCGGGTCCGTTGGCTACACCTTC.

The chain joins TRBV27 to TRBJ2-3; 10 bases line up with TRBD1. Germline trimming cut 2 bases from V and 4 bases from J; bases unmatched to any gene: 3. Germline V gene sequence: CDR1 MNHEY, CDR2 SMNVEV (reference sequence). The CDR3 has 15 residues. The CDR3 nucleotides read TGTGCCAGCAGTTTACGGGACAGGGGTGCAGATACGCAGTATTTT. Its translation: CASSLRDRGADTQYF.

The table lists this clonotype with a few counts. V gene TRBV3-1 combines with J gene TRBJ1-5; the match to TRBD1 covers 11 bases. The CDR3 is 14 residues long. V lost 3 bases and J lost 6; bases outside the gene matches: 1. In germline, CDR1 is LGHDT, CDR2 YNNKEL (reference sequence). CDR3 nucleotides: TGTGCCAGCAGCCACGGGACAGGGGGTCAGCCCCAGCATTTT. This encodes CASSHGTGGQPQHF.

This clonotype was observed a few times. The CDR3 DNA follows: TGCGCCAGCAGCTTGGGTGGGACTAGTGACGAGCAGTACTTC. Its protein is CASSLGGTSDEQYF. The chain combines TRBV5-1 with TRBJ2-7; TRBD2 aligns across 8 bases. V lost 0 bases to trimming and J lost 5 bases; unmatched junction nucleotides: 4. The CDR3 length is 14 residues. Germline V gene data show CDR1 as SGHRS and CDR2 as YFSETQ. The whole variable domain, remainder taken from reference TRBV5-1 and TRBJ2-7, is KAGVTQTPRYLIKTRGQQVTLSCSPISGHRSVSWYQQTPGQGLQFLFEYFSETQRNKGNFPGRFSGRQFSNSRSEMNVSTLELGDSALYLCASSLGGTSDEQYFGPGTRLTVT.

The rearrangement joins TRBV11-2 to TRBJ2-3; 15 bases are a match to TRBD2. Trimming took 4 bases from V and 5 from J; bases not matched to a gene: 7. Germline V gives CDR1 SGHAT, CDR2 FQNNGV. The CDR3 is 17 residues long. Here the CDR3 reads CASSSGLAGGLRDTQYF. DNA of the CDR3: TGTGCCAGCAGCTCGGGACTAGCGGGGGGTCTGCGAGATACGCAGTATTTT.

This clonotype has ten or more counts. The chain is built from TRBV7-2 and TRBJ1-2; 8 nucleotides match TRBD1. This CDR3 has 15 residues. Germline V gene lookup returns CDR1 SGHTA and CDR2 FQGNSA. V was clipped by 1 base and J by 6 bases; unmatched bases: 7. CDR3 bases: TGTGCCAGCAGCTTAGACGGGGTGGGACAGGATGGCTACACCTTC. Protein: CASSLDGVGQDGYTF.

The rearrangement links TRBV2 to TRBJ2-7, with 7 bases aligning to TRBD1. The germline V gene encodes CDR1 SNHLY and CDR2 FYNNEI. V dropped 5 bases and J dropped 2; count of bases not matched to a gene: 6. CDR3 length: 14 amino acids. The CDR3 region is CASSPHRGTYEQYF. In nucleotides, the CDR3 is TGTGCCAGCAGTCCCCACAGGGGAACCTACGAGCAGTACTTC.

The chain employs TRBV6-5 and TRBJ2-2; no definite D call. Germline-derived CDR1 and CDR2 are MNHEY and SVGAGI. The CDR3 extends over 14 amino acids. V was clipped by 4 bases and J by 3 bases, with 9 bases between them. The CDR3 nucleotides read TGTGCCAGCAGTTCCCCGGGCTACACCGGGGAGCTGTTTTTT. Translation gives CASSSPGYTGELFF.

This sequence joins TRBV7-2 and TRBJ2-7; D not resolved. Germline CDR1 reads SGHTA; CDR2 reads FQGNSA. Trimming took off 4 bases at V and 2 bases at J, with 12 bases between the two ends. The CDR3 runs to 14 residues. CDR3 sequence reads: CASSSRPAPYEQYF. The CDR3 DNA reads TGTGCCAGCAGCTCCCGCCCAGCCCCCTACGAGCAGTACTTC. The entire variable domain, with the rest obtained from reference TRBV7-2 and TRBJ2-7, is as follows: GAGVSQSPSNKVTEKGKDVELRCDPISGHTALYWYRQSLGQGLEFLIYFQGNSAPDKSGLPSDRFSAERTGGSVSTLTIQRTQQEDSAVYLCASSSRPAPYEQYFGPGTRLTVT.

This clonotype was detected only a few times. The chain uses TRBV20-1 and TRBJ1-6, with 7 positions matching TRBD1. After removal of 3 bases from V and 15 bases from J, the junction contained 17 bases not matched to a gene. This CDR3 has 15 amino acids. The germline V gene has CDR1 DFQATT and CDR2 SNEGSKA (reference sequence). CDR3 sequence (DNA): TGCAGTGCTAGCACCTCGGGACAGAGGATCGGGAGCCTCCACTTT. This codes for CSASTSGQRIGSLHF.

The chain has TRBV7-9 and TRBJ2-7, with 10 bases lining up with TRBD2. The germline V gene encodes CDR1 SEHNR and CDR2 FQNEAQ (reference sequence). The CDR3 has 15 residues. V lost 2 bases to trimming and J lost 3 bases; unmatched junction nucleotides: 4. CDR3 region: CASSLITSGDYEQYF. In DNA form, the CDR3 reads TGTGCCAGCAGCTTAATAACTAGCGGGGACTACGAGCAGTACTTC. The variable domain in full, with the rest retrieved from reference TRBV7-9 and TRBJ2-7, is DTGVSQNPRHKITKRGQNVTFRCDPISEHNRLYWYRQTLGQGPEFLTYFQNEAQLEKSRLLSDRFSAERPKGSFSTLEIQRTEQGDSAMYLCASSLITSGDYEQYFGPGTRLTVT.

The chain links TRBV10-3 to TRBJ2-1; no clear D gene. The CDR3 has 12 amino acids. Germline CDR1 ENHRY, CDR2 SYGVKD. The ends were cut back, 1 base at V and 5 bases at J, with 3 bases in the middle. The DNA for the CDR3 is TGTGCCATCAGTGAGTGGGACAATGAGCAGTTCTTC. Translated, it gives CAISEWDNEQFF.

There are a few counts of this clonotype. The chain couples TRBV7-2 to TRBJ2-7, with D possibly matching TRBD2 (5 bases). This CDR3 has 13 amino acids. CDR1 and CDR2 (germline): SGHTA, FQGNSA. Trimming took 5 bases from V and 2 from J, leaving 10 bases between them. CDR3 in amino acids: CASSPRDPYEQYF. The CDR3 DNA is TGTGCCAGCAGCCCCCGGGATCCCTACGAGCAGTACTTC.

This clonotype appeared once. The V gene is TRBV5-4, the J gene TRBJ1-3; 9 positions match TRBD1. CDR1 and CDR2 (germline): SGHNT, YYREEE (reference sequence). Trimming took 4 bases from V and 0 from J; bases not matched to a gene: 5. The CDR3 has 16 residues. The DNA of the CDR3 is TGTGCCAGCAGCCCTCGGACAGGGGACTCTGGAAACACCATATATTTT. It specifies CASSPRTGDSGNTIYF.

The chain is built from TRBV7-9 and TRBJ1-4; D may be TRBD1 (6 bases). Trimming pared 4 bases from V and 8 bases from J, leaving 11 bases between. The CDR3 covers 13 residues. Per germline, CDR1 SEHNR and CDR2 FQNEAQ (reference sequence). Here the CDR3 DNA reads TGTGCCAGCAGCTCCTCCGGGACAGAAAAACTGTTTTTT. Translation: CASSSSGTEKLFF.

This clonotype was picked up a small number of times. The rearrangement uses TRBV7-8 and TRBJ1-2; 10 positions match TRBD1. CDR3 length equals 15 residues. With V trimmed by 5 bases and J by 3 bases, 6 bases remained unmatched. CDR1 and CDR2 from the germline V gene are SGHVS and FQNEAQ. CDR3 region: CASSPPGQGYYGYTF. The CDR3 DNA reads TGTGCCAGCAGCCCGCCGGGACAGGGGTACTATGGCTACACCTTC.

This chain connects TRBV23-1 to TRBJ1-5; D not certain. TRBV23-1 is recorded as an ORF, its role being uncertain. Trimming pared 4 bases from V and 0 bases from J, leaving 13 bases between. The CDR3 runs 16 residues. CDR3 protein: CASSPSTALSNQPQHF. The CDR3 DNA sequence: TGCGCCAGCAGTCCCTCGACGGCCCTTAGCAATCAGCCCCAGCATTTT.

The table lists this clonotype with a few counts. The rearrangement uses TRBV7-2 and TRBJ2-4, with D possibly matching TRBD2 (5 bases). The CDR3 contains 15 residues. Trimming cost V 1 base and J 1 base, with 8 bases left between them. Germline V CDR1 and CDR2: SGHTA, FQGNSA. This chain's CDR3 is CASSLGRDAKNIQYF. The CDR3 nucleotides read TGTGCCAGCAGCTTAGGTCGGGATGCCAAAAACATTCAGTACTTC.

The chain links TRBV7-9 to TRBJ2-7; D call uncertain. This CDR3 has 14 amino acids. The ends were cut back, 5 bases at V and 7 bases at J, with 18 bases in the middle. Germline values: CDR1 SEHNR, CDR2 FQNEAQ (reference sequence). CDR3 loop: CASSAYKALGEQYF. The DNA for the CDR3 is TGTGCCAGCAGCGCCTATAAGGCCCTGGGGGAGCAGTACTTC.

J is TRBJ1-5 and V is TRBV6-5; D perhaps matches TRBD1 (6 bases). With 6 bases removed from V and 7 bases from J, the gap between germline ends came to 19 bases. The CDR3 is 15 residues long. Germline values: CDR1 MNHEY, CDR2 SVGAGI. The CDR3 spells CASRKSLGGGQPQHF. DNA of the CDR3: TGTGCCAGCAGAAAATCATTGGGGGGGGGCCAGCCCCAGCATTTT.

J is TRBJ2-1 and V is TRBV19; the D gene is possibly TRBD2 (6 bases). This CDR3 region has 13 residues. Germline CDR1 and CDR2: LNHDA and SQIVND (reference sequence). V dropped 3 bases and J dropped 7 bases, with 10 bases sitting between them. CDR3 DNA: TGTGCCAGTAGTATTAAGGGGAGGAATGAGCAGTTCTTC. Translating gives CASSIKGRNEQFF.

This clonotype was counted a few times. V is TRBV28 and J is TRBJ1-2; D gene uncertain. V was pared by 2 bases and J by 4 bases, with 5 bases between. The CDR3 extends over 12 amino acids. In germline, CDR1 is MDHEN, CDR2 SYDVKM. CDR3 amino acids: CASSLSLYGYTF. CDR3 DNA sequence: TGTGCCAGCAGTTTAAGTCTCTATGGCTACACCTTC.

This clonotype showed up just a few times. This CDR3 is CASTPRRGTGTQYF. The CDR3 coding sequence is TGTGCCAGCACCCCGAGGAGGGGGACAGGGACCCAGTACTTC. The J gene is TRBJ2-5, the V gene TRBV11-2, with 8 bases aligning to TRBD1. CDR1 is SGHAT, CDR2 FQNNGV, per germline. The CDR3 contains 14 residues. V shed 7 bases and J 7 bases; nucleotides not matched to a gene: 11.